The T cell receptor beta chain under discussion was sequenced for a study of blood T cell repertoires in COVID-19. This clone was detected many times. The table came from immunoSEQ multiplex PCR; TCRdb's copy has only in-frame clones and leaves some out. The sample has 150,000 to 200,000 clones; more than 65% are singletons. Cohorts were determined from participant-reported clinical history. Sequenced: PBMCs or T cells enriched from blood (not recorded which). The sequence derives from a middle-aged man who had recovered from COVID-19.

Written as DNA, the CDR3 is TGTGCCAGCAGACGAATATTAACAGGGTGGAGTCAGCCCCAGCATTTT. As protein: CASRRILTGWSQPQHF. The gene calls are TRBV28 and TRBJ1-5; maybe TRBD1 (6 bases). V gave up 6 bases and J gave up 6 bases, with 21 bases separating them. The CDR3 runs 16 residues. The germline gives CDR1 MDHEN, CDR2 SYDVKM.